This record concerns one T cell receptor (beta chain) sequence. This clone's antigen is unknown. Base qualities are not recorded, but no much larger clone differs from it by a single base. The source of the sample is a study of beta chain features in type 1 diabetes (dated by TCRdb to the late 2010s). Background for the entire study: Mean age, gender distribution, total cell number and subset yield did not differ between patients and healthy donors. A total of about 110 million sorted cells were examined across all samples, and the number of cells per subset was strongly correlated with RNA yield. The study compared TCRB repertoires of sorted circulating CD4+ T cell subsets between recently diagnosed type 1 diabetes patients and matched healthy donors. Regulatory and stem cell-like memory subsets were obtained from only 8 patients and roughly eight healthy donors, while naive and central memory subsets were obtained from all 28 donors.

Taken from cysteine to phenylalanine, the CDR3 has 13 residues. Only the CDR3 part of the read is kept: 39 bases, read in frame from the first base. The junction carries 16 bases between V and J, which are trimmed by 4 bases and 13 bases respectively. The CDR1 and CDR2 encoded by the germline V gene are MGHRA and YSYEKL. A single peripheral blood draw of approximately 120 mL on average was collected from each donor into heparinised tubes. Using a panel that included CD45RO, CCR7, CD25, CD127, CD95 and CD27, naive, central memory, regulatory and stem cell-like memory CD4+ T cells were sorted on a BD FACSAria II. A purity above 95% was achieved for all sorted populations. PBMCs were separated immediately by Lymphoprep density gradient centrifugation and were stained directly, without being cultured. So that batch effects would be minimized, each experiment stained and sorted samples in pairs, pairing one healthy donor with one patient.

The entire amount of isolated RNA was reverse transcribed using the High Capacity cDNA Reverse Transcription Kit, so the sequenced TCRB transcripts were expressed ones. Naive, central memory and regulatory T cell samples underwent deep immunoSEQ sequencing, averaging about 3.57 million total reads per sample. Sorted cells were lysed in RLT buffer and RNA was extracted with DNase-treated RNeasy Micro or Mini kits, depending on cell number. Each cell subset was processed on its own to prevent cross-contamination, while patient and healthy donor samples were processed together. The immunoSEQ multiplex PCR was used to amplify TCRB sequences from cDNA, generating 87-bp fragments that spanned the CDR3 region. Sequencing of the amplicons was performed on the Illumina HiSeq platform. Concerning the study's data processing: Synthetic template baselines were used to correct PCR bias computationally, reads within Hamming distance 2 were collapsed, and singletons that could not be merged were discarded. Reads were aligned against IMGT to assign V, D and J genes, CDR3 length and insertions or deletions at six rearrangement sites. Clonotype counts were normalized to sorted cell number within each subset before computing true diversity and Gini coefficients with the tcR R package. The overlap coefficient, calculated on TCRB nucleotide sequences, was used to quantify repertoire sharing. As a proxy for the pre-selection repertoire, out-of-frame TCRB sequences from naive cells were analyzed. As stored in TCRdb, this immuneACCESS dataset retains in-frame rearrangements with V and J assigned. A fraction of the clones does not appear; measured against another copy, unresolved V genes explain less than half of the discrepancy, and the remainder lacks a known reason. Clone size and V and J calls were adopted from that table, with D and trimming inferred from the DNA. The sample table contains around 500,000 clones; only one count was recorded for about 10% of them. Together, the top ten hold 0.045% to 0.05% of the sample.

What the research found in general, with its limitations: Because cDNA was sequenced instead of genomic DNA, highly expressing activated cells could be over-represented, though the groups showed no difference in activation or CD3 levels. At VDJ recombination sites, patients with type 1 diabetes made fewer insertions and deleted more nucleotides, a pattern implying thymic rearrangement abnormalities. Because small numbers of individuals were included in the HLA sub-analyses, any influence of HLA type on TCRB rearrangement was left unresolved. Type 1 diabetes patients showed a moderate but significant shortening of TCRB CDR3 length in all four CD4+ subsets. Naive, central memory and regulatory TCRB repertoires appeared more similar among patients than among healthy donors. PCR may preferentially amplify shorter templates, but because patient and control samples were amplified and corrected together, any resulting skew would affect both groups equally.

Sequenced sample: naive CD4+ T cells from blood. In light of the paper, this sample's cell subset or site label describes: true naive CD4+ T cells. Recombination joined TRBV4-1 with TRBJ1-4; too little of a D gene remains to name it. This sequence originates from a woman aged 18-29 years in good health. Read as DNA, the sequence is TGCGCCAGCAGCCCCCGCACGGAGAAAAGACTGTTTTTT. The resulting protein is CASSPRTEKRLFF.